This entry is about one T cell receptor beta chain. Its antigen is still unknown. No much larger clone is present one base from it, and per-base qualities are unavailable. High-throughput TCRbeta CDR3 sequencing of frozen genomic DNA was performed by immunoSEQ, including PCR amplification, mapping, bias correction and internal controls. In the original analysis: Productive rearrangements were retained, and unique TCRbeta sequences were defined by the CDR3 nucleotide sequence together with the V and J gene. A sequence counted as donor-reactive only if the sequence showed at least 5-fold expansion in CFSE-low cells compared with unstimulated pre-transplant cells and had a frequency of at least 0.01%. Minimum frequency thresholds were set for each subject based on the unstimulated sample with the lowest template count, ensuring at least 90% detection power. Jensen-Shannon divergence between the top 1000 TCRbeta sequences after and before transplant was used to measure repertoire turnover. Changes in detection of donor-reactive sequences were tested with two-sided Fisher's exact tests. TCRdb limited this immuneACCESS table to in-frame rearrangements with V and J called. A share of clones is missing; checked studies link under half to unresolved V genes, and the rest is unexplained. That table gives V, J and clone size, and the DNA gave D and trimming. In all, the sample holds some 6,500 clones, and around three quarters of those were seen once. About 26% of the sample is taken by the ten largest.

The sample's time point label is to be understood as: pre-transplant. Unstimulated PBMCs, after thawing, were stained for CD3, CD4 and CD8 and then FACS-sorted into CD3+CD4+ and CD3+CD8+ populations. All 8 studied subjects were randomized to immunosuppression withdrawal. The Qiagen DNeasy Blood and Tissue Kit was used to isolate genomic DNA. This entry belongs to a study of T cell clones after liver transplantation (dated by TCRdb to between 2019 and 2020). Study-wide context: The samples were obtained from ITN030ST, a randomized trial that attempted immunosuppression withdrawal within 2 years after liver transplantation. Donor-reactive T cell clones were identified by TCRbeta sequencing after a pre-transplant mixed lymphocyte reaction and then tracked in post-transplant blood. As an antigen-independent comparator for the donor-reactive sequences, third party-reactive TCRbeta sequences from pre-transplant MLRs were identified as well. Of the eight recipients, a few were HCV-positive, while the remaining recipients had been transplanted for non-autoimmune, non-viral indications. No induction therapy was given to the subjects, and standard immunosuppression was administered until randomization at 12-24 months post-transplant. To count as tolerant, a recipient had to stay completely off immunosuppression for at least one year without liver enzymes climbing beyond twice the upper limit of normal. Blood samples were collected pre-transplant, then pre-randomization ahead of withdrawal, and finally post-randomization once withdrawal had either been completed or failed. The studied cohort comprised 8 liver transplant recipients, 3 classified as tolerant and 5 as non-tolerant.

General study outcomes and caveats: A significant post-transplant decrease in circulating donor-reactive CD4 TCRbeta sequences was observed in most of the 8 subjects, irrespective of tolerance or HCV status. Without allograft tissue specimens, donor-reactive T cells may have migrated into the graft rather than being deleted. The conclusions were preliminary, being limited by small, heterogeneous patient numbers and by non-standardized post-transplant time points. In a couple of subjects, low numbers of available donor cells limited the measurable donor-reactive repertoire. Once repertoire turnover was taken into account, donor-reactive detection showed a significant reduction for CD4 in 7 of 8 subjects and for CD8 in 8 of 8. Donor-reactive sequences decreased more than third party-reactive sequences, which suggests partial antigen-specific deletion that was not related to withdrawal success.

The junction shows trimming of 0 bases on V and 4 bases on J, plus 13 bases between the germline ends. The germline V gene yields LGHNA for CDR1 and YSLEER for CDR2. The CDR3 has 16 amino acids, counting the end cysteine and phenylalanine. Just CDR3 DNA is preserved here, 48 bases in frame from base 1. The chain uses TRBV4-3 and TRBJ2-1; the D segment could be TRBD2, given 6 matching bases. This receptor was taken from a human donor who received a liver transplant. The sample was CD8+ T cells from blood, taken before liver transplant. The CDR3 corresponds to CASSQEGVAVYNEQFF. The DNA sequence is TGCGCCAGCAGCCAAGAGGGGGTAGCGGTATACAATGAGCAGTTCTTC.